The sequence of this T cell receptor beta chain was determined in a study of post-analysis software for immune sequencing data. At the level of the study: Secondary progressive, relapsing-remitting and progressive-relapsing multiple sclerosis were among the included disease courses.

Included in the TCR beta cDNA libraries were unique molecular identifiers. From approximately 0.95 to 9.8 million T cells, 450,000 to 550,000 cDNA molecules were obtained. TCRdb re-called the PCR reads with MiXCR, one entry per CDR3 protein. The sample comprises about 810,000 distinct CDR3 sequences, roughly 50% of which are singletons, and over 4% rests with the top ten. Study conclusions and caveats: F measure showed strong co-clustering of same-batch samples. Normalized Chao1 diversity was significantly lower in multiple sclerosis patients than in controls. TRBV5-6, TRBV5-1 and TRBV20-1 were among four or five TRBV segments more frequent in patients than controls.

The CDR3 consists of 15 residues. Per the germline V gene, CDR1 is SGHRS and CDR2 is YFSETQ. A word on this clonotype: Its antigen is undetermined.

Sequenced: blood. This chain uses TRBV5-1 with TRBJ2-4, with 12 bases aligning to TRBD2. The J call may be wrong; the DNA end is better matched by TRBJ2-7. This TCR came from a girl aged 5 to 17 with multiple sclerosis. CDR3: CASSVPLAGGGEQYF. In nucleotides, the CDR3 is TGCGCCAGCAGCGTACCTCTAGCGGGAGGGGGCGAGCAGTACTTC.